Listed here are 17 T cell receptor beta chains from one sample, sequenced in a study of T cell responses to AZD1222 COVID-19 vaccine. The assay was immunoSEQ multiplex PCR, and TCRdb's table has in-frame clones only and misses some. The top ten hold over 5.5% of the sample, which has about 130,000 clones, approximately 89% seen once. This specimen consisted of peripheral blood, obtained on day 0 of AZD1222 vaccination. The origin of the receptors is an adult in good health.

This clone turned up a few times. The chain uses TRBV7-9 and TRBJ1-1, with no clear D. V was cut by 4 bases and J by 7 bases, with 10 bases left in between. This CDR3 is built from 12 residues. Germline CDR1 is SEHNR and CDR2 is FQNEAQ (reference sequence). The CDR3 region has the DNA TGTGCCAGCAGCTACCCGACGGATGAAGCTTTCTTT. It encodes CASSYPTDEAFF.

The chain uses TRBV20-1 and TRBJ2-3, with 8 bases fitting TRBD2. Germline CDR1 is DFQATT and CDR2 is SNEGSKA (reference sequence). Unmatched junction bases numbered 5, after V lost 3 bases and J lost 6 bases. The CDR3 is 13 amino acids. This chain's CDR3 is CSASAGGWDTQYF. The CDR3 DNA reads TGCAGTGCTAGTGCGGGGGGCTGGGATACGCAGTATTTT.

The V and J genes are TRBV27 and TRBJ2-7, with D perhaps given as TRBD1 or TRBD2 (5 bases each). V was cut by 4 bases and J by 4 bases, with 14 bases left in between. Germline V lookup: CDR1 MNHEY, CDR2 SMNVEV (reference sequence). This CDR3 region has 14 residues. CDR3 residues: CASSSWEWGYEQYF. In DNA, the CDR3 is TGTGCCAGCAGTTCGTGGGAGTGGGGGTACGAGCAGTACTTC.

The rearrangement joins TRBV5-1 to TRBJ2-1, with a possible D match to TRBD2 (6 bases). Germline V gives CDR1 SGHRS, CDR2 YFSETQ. The length of the CDR3 is 13 residues. Trimming stripped 4 bases from V and 5 bases from J, with 10 bases between. The CDR3 DNA reads as TGCGCCAGCAGCATACCTAGCGACAATGAGCAGTTCTTC. As protein: CASSIPSDNEQFF.

V is TRBV7-2 and J is TRBJ1-2; the match to TRBD1 covers 7 bases. The germline gives CDR1 SGHTA, CDR2 FQGNSA. Trimming removed 0 bases from V and 4 bases from J; junction bases left unmatched: 8. There are 16 residues in the CDR3. As DNA, the CDR3 is TGTGCCAGCAGCTTAGCGCACCACAGGGGCGGCTATGGCTACACCTTC. As protein: CASSLAHHRGGYGYTF.

This clone was observed once. This chain uses TRBV7-9 with TRBJ2-3; no clear D. CDR1 is SEHNR, CDR2 FQNEAQ, per germline (reference sequence). The CDR3 runs to 14 residues. Trimming left V 3 bases short and J 2 bases short, with 9 bases between. The CDR3 nucleotides are TGTGCCAGCAGCTTCGTAGACTCCACAGATACGCAGTATTTT. Translation gives CASSFVDSTDTQYF.

This chain connects TRBV30 to TRBJ1-1; TRBD1 agrees at 7 bases. The length of the CDR3 is 13 residues. CDR1 and CDR2 (germline): GTSNPN, SVGIG (reference sequence). With V trimmed by 1 base and J by 6 bases, 5 bases remained unmatched. The CDR3 DNA sequence: TGTGCCTGGAGTGGACAGGGACTGTCTGAAGCTTTCTTT. Translating gives CAWSGQGLSEAFF.

The J gene is TRBJ2-3, the V gene TRBV19, with TRBD2 matching over 9 bases. CDR1 LNHDA and CDR2 SQIVND come from the germline V gene (reference sequence). The CDR3 consists of 15 residues. V shed 1 base and J 8 bases; nucleotides not matched to a gene: 7. The CDR3 loop is CASSIVEAGGSTQYF. For the CDR3, the DNA is TGTGCCAGTAGTATAGTAGAAGCGGGAGGTTCTACGCAGTATTTT. The entire variable domain, with the rest obtained from reference TRBV19 and TRBJ2-3, is as follows: DGGITQSPKYLFRKEGQNVTLSCEQNLNHDAMYWYRQDPGQGLRLIYYSQIVNDFQKGDIAEGYSVSREKKESFPLTVTSAQKNPTAFYLCASSIVEAGGSTQYFGPGTRLTVL.

The J gene is TRBJ1-2, the V gene TRBV5-6, with D perhaps matching TRBD1 (5 bases). This CDR3 has 14 residues. V lost 0 bases, J lost 4 bases, and 10 bases lay in between. Germline V gene data show CDR1 as SGHDT and CDR2 as YYEEEE. DNA of the CDR3: TGTGCCAGCAGCTTGGGCCAGGGTCGCTATGGCTACACCTTC. Translated: CASSLGQGRYGYTF. The full variable domain, rest sourced from reference TRBV5-6 and TRBJ1-2, is DAGVTQSPTHLIKTRGQQVTLRCSPKSGHDTVSWYQQALGQGPQFIFQYYEEEERQRGNFPDRFSGHQFPNYSSELNVNALLLGDSALYLCASSLGQGRYGYTFGSGTRLTVV.

The chain links TRBV5-1 to TRBJ1-1; D unresolved. Germline V gene lookup returns CDR1 SGHRS and CDR2 YFSETQ. The V and J ends lost 2 bases and 1 base respectively, with 15 bases between them. The length of the CDR3 is 16 residues. The CDR3 spells CASSFKNTPPNTEAFF. The DNA for the CDR3 is TGCGCCAGCAGCTTTAAAAACACCCCTCCGAACACTGAAGCTTTCTTT.

The chain recombines TRBV12-3 or TRBV12-4 with TRBJ1-4; D call uncertain. This CDR3 has 13 residues. V dropped 10 bases and J dropped 5 bases, with 14 bases sitting between them. The CDR3 is CATSARQNEKLFF. CDR3 sequence (DNA): TGTGCCACGTCAGCAAGGCAAAATGAAAAACTGTTTTTT.

V usage is TRBV24-1 and J usage is TRBJ1-1; D might be TRBD1 (6 bases). Per germline, CDR1 KGHDR and CDR2 SFDVKD. V shed 2 bases and J shed 0 bases, with 9 bases lying between them. The CDR3 is made up of 15 amino acids. The CDR3 sequence: CATSDSGDLNTEAFF. The CDR3 nucleotides read TGTGCCACCAGTGATTCAGGGGACCTGAACACTGAAGCTTTCTTT.

This chain connects TRBV27 to TRBJ2-1, with D perhaps matching TRBD2 (5 bases). CDR1 and CDR2 from the germline V gene are MNHEY and SMNVEV (reference sequence). V lost 5 bases to trimming and J lost 6 bases, with 14 bases between them. This CDR3 contains 14 residues. Here the CDR3 reads CASSPFGKFNEQFF. CDR3 DNA: TGTGCCAGCAGTCCCTTCGGGAAGTTCAATGAGCAGTTCTTC.

The rearrangement links TRBV28 to TRBJ1-1; TRBD1 agrees at 7 bases. The V and J ends lost 6 bases and 0 bases, in that order; junction bases with no gene match: 7. Germline V gene sequence: CDR1 MDHEN, CDR2 SYDVKM. There are 15 residues in the CDR3. CDR3: CASSDPGTVNTEAFF. The DNA for the CDR3 is TGTGCCAGCAGCGATCCCGGGACAGTGAACACTGAAGCTTTCTTT.

This rearrangement joins TRBV19 to TRBJ1-5, with 7 bases aligning to TRBD1. Looked up from germline, CDR1 is LNHDA and CDR2 is SQIVND (reference sequence). V shed 3 bases, J shed 5 bases, and the junction held 7 bases outside the gene matches. The CDR3 is 15 residues long. The CDR3 sequence is CASSIRDSSHQPQHF. The CDR3 DNA reads as TGTGCCAGTAGTATTCGGGACAGTTCTCATCAGCCCCAGCATTTT.

This chain joins TRBV7-8 and TRBJ2-2, with 8 bases aligning to TRBD2. CDR1 is SGHVS, CDR2 FQNEAQ, per germline. The trim removed 11 bases at V and 1 base at J, leaving 15 bases unmatched. The CDR3 spans 17 residues. The CDR3 bases are TGTGCCGCCCAGAGATCCGGGAGGGGCCTGAACACCGGGGAGCTGTTTTTT. Its translation: CAAQRSGRGLNTGELFF.

The rearrangement uses TRBV5-1 and TRBJ2-2; TRBD2 agrees at 7 bases. Trimming cost V 3 bases and J 4 bases; bases outside gene matches: 6. The CDR3 consists of 15 residues. Germline V gene lookup returns CDR1 SGHRS and CDR2 YFSETQ. The CDR3 reads CASSSSGVPTGELFF. DNA of the CDR3: TGCGCCAGCAGCTCCAGCGGGGTCCCCACCGGGGAGCTGTTTTTT.